The text below deals with one TCR beta chain. It has no known antigen specificity. Per-base qualities were not stored, and no clone one base away is much larger. This sample stems from a study of blood T cell repertoires in COVID-19 (TCRdb year 2020). Broadly, across the study: Collaborator samples came from the United States, Italy and Spain and covered acute and convalescent phases of COVID-19. Deeply sampled blood TCRbeta repertoires from subjects exposed to, actively infected with, or recovered from COVID-19 were included in the dataset. Nearly every sample came with metadata listing a de-identified subject ID, COVID-19 status, age in years and sex. The samples were drawn from the first 160 participants of the ongoing ImmuneRACE study and from 1,200 or so subjects provided by 6 global collaborators. Where HLA class I and class II types were available, the types were taken from metadata supplied by the sample provider, not from assay-based typing. The repertoires were made available in a free public database intended to serve as a resource for research on the immune response to SARS-CoV-2. The prospective study material was composed of cDNA or gDNA derived from T cells, B-cell-depleted T cells, or PBMCs.

Whole blood was collected in K2EDTA tubes by collaborating institutions according to the institutions' own protocols. For TCRbeta analysis, collaborator samples were shipped as frozen whole blood, as isolated PBMCs, or as DNA extracted from either sample type. Findings and caveats that apply to the study as a whole: How much clinical and demographic metadata was included differed by source and by participant, and the metadata was provided uncurated.

The CDR3 measures 12 amino acids from cysteine to phenylalanine. Left in the record is the CDR3 DNA by itself, 36 bases read in frame from the first base. The germline V gene supplies CDR1 LGHNT and CDR2 FRNRAP. V was cut back by 4 bases and J by 8 bases, leaving a gap of 10 bases between them. TCRbeta CDR3 regions were amplified from genomic DNA using the immunoSEQ Assay, a bias-controlled multiplex PCR. Concerning the study's data processing: Nucleated cell counts per sample were estimated from amplification of reference gene primers within the assay. Sequence reads were collapsed and filtered to measure the absolute abundance of every unique TCRbeta CDR3 rearrangement. For each sample, productive Simpson clonality was calculated as the square root of Simpson's diversity index across productive rearrangements. Drawn from immuneACCESS, this table holds only the in-frame rearrangements with V and J called that TCRdb kept. Clones are partly lost; checked studies trace under half to an unresolved V gene and leave the rest unexplained. The DNA gave D and trimming, while V, J and clone size come from that table. The sample table shows about 69,000 clones, and 82% are seen once. The top ten hold around 29% of the sample.

The sample taken for sequencing was peripheral blood. The chain was built from TRBV12-5 and TRBJ2-3, with the identity of the D gene unclear. The sequence derives from a human donor in a cohort sampled during active COVID-19. The bases are TGTGCTAGTGGTTCCGATACCGGTACGCAGTATTTT. Its protein reads: CASGSDTGTQYF.